These 10 T cell receptor beta chains originate from one sample sequenced in a study of blood T cell repertoires in COVID-19. Repertoires were generated with immunoSEQ multiplex PCR, while TCRdb's copy carries only in-frame clones and drops some. This sample carries fewer than 100,000 clones, approximately 78% of them seen once, and the ten largest clones take roughly 27%. The sequenced sample consisted of peripheral blood. The source is a human donor in a cohort sampled during active COVID-19.

The chain couples TRBV5-1 to TRBJ2-7; 14 bases agree with TRBD2. This CDR3 comprises 16 residues. Germline CDR1 is SGHRS and CDR2 is YFSETQ. Losses at the gene ends were 4 bases for V and 3 bases for J; bases not matched to a gene: 6. The CDR3 DNA reads TGCGCCAGCAGCCGCCCCGGACTAGCGGGGGGCTACGAGCAGTACTTC. Amino acid sequence: CASSRPGLAGGYEQYF.

The J gene is TRBJ2-7, the V gene TRBV18; D uncertain. Germline CDR1 is KGHSH and CDR2 is LQKENI. This CDR3 has 15 amino acids. V was pared by 3 bases and J by 1 base, with 13 bases between. CDR3 sequence reads: CASSPNSRSSYEQYF. The CDR3 DNA follows: TGTGCCAGCTCACCCAACTCGCGCTCGTCCTACGAGCAGTACTTC.

V is TRBV11-2 and J is TRBJ1-2; D might be TRBD1 (6 bases). This CDR3 comprises 16 residues. Germline assignment: CDR1 SGHAT and CDR2 FQNNGV. V was cut by 2 bases and J by 2 bases, with 15 bases left in between. CDR3 residues: CASSLSGPQGNYGYTF. DNA of the CDR3: TGTGCCAGCAGCTTATCGGGGCCCCAGGGGAACTATGGCTACACCTTC. Together with reference TRBV11-2 and TRBJ1-2, the CDR3 gives the full variable domain: EAGVAQSPRYKIIEKRQSVAFWCNPISGHATLYWYQQILGQGPKLLIQFQNNGVVDDSQLPKDRFSAERLKGVDSTLKIQPAKLEDSAVYLCASSLSGPQGNYGYTFGSGTRLTVV.

The rearrangement joins TRBV29-1 to TRBJ2-7; 7 bases line up with TRBD1. Germline V lookup: CDR1 SQVTM, CDR2 ANQGSEA. The CDR3 is made up of 12 amino acids. Trimming took 6 bases from V and 1 from J; bases not matched to a gene: 3. DNA for the CDR3: TGCAGCGTAGAGACAGGGTCCTACGAGCAGTACTTC. This gives the protein CSVETGSYEQYF.

The V gene is TRBV5-1, the J gene TRBJ2-3; TRBD2 matches at 11 bases. This CDR3 is 16 amino acids long. Germline V lookup: CDR1 SGHRS, CDR2 YFSETQ. V lost 3 bases to trimming and J lost 2 bases; unmatched junction nucleotides: 5. CDR3 residues: CASSSGLAVSTDTQYF. In DNA form, the CDR3 reads TGCGCCAGCAGCTCGGGACTAGCGGTGTCCACAGATACGCAGTATTTT.

This clone was seen only once. The J gene is TRBJ1-1, the V gene TRBV10-1, with D unclear. The CDR3 sequence is 16 residues long. Trimming pared 6 bases from V and 0 bases from J, leaving 17 bases between. In germline, CDR1 is WNHNN, CDR2 SYGVQD (reference sequence). This chain's CDR3 is CASSQAAPGMNTEAFF. CDR3 in DNA: TGCGCCAGCAGCCAGGCAGCCCCGGGGATGAACACTGAAGCTTTCTTT.

This clone was counted once. V is TRBV2 and J is TRBJ1-6; D remains unclear. Germline V gives CDR1 SNHLY, CDR2 FYNNEI. Trimming removed 6 bases at V and 0 bases at J, with 3 bases between. The length of the CDR3 is 13 residues. The CDR3 loop reads CASRSSYNSPLHF. DNA of the CDR3: TGTGCCAGCAGGAGCTCCTATAATTCACCCCTCCACTTT. Together with reference TRBV2 and TRBJ1-6, the CDR3 gives the full variable domain: EPEVTQTPSHQVTQMGQEVILRCVPISNHLYFYWYRQILGQKVEFLVSFYNNEISEKSEIFDDQFSVERPDGSNFTLKIRSTKLEDSAMYFCASRSSYNSPLHFGNGTRLTVT.

The chain carries TRBV9 and TRBJ1-5, with 8 positions matching TRBD1. In germline, CDR1 is SGDLS, CDR2 YYNGEE. This CDR3 has 15 amino acids. V was clipped by 8 bases and J by 5 bases; unmatched bases: 12. The CDR3 nucleotides read TGTGCCAGTGGGAGAACAGGGGGTTATCATCAGCCCCAGCATTTT. Amino acids: CASGRTGGYHQPQHF.

V gene TRBV7-9 combines with J gene TRBJ2-1, with 7 bases identical to TRBD2. The CDR3 length is 14 residues. Germline trimming cut 5 bases from V and 6 bases from J; bases unmatched to any gene: 7. In germline, CDR1 is SEHNR, CDR2 FQNEAQ (reference sequence). DNA of the CDR3: TGTGCCAGCAGCCCTAGCGGATTAATCAATGAGCAGTTCTTC. Residues: CASSPSGLINEQFF. Supplemented by reference TRBV7-9 and TRBJ2-1, the full variable domain reads DTGVSQNPRHKITKRGQNVTFRCDPISEHNRLYWYRQTLGQGPEFLTYFQNEAQLEKSRLLSDRFSAERPKGSFSTLEIQRTEQGDSAMYLCASSPSGLINEQFFGPGTRLTVL.

The chain is built from TRBV30 and TRBJ2-5; no clear D gene. CDR1 is GTSNPN and CDR2 is SVGIG in the germline V gene (reference sequence). There are 13 residues in the CDR3. Between the trimmed V and J ends, which lost 4 bases and 4 bases, there was a span of 13 bases. The CDR3, as DNA: TGTGCCTGGACCGATTTATTGAGAGAGACCCAGTACTTC. Residues: CAWTDLLRETQYF.